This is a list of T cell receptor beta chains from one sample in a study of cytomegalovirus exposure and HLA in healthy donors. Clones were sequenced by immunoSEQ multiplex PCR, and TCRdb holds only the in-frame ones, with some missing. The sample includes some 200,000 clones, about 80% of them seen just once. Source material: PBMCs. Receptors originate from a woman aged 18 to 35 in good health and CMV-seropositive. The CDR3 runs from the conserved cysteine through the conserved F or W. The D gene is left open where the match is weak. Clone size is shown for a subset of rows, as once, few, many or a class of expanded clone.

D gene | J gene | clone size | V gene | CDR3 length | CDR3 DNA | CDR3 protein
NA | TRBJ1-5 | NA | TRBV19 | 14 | TGTGCCAGTAGTATCAGCCAGGGAAATCAGCCCCAGCATTTT | CASSISQGNQPQHF
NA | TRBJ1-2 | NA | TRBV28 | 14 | TGTGCCAGCAGAAGACCAGGGGACCCGGGGGGCTACACCTTC | CASRRPGDPGGYTF
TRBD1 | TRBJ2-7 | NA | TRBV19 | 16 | TGTGCCAGTAGTCCCGGGACAGGGGGCGCTCCCTACGAGCAGTACTTC | CASSPGTGGAPYEQYF
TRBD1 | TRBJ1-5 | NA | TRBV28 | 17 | TGTGCCAGCAGTCCCTCAGGGGGCGGTAAGTTGAATCAGCCCCAGCATTTT | CASSPSGGGKLNQPQHF
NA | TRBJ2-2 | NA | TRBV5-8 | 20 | TGTGCCAGCAGCTTGAAGCTCGTCAGAACACAGTTCGCGAACACCGGGGAGCTGTTTTTT | CASSLKLVRTQFANTGELFF
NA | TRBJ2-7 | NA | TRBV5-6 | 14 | TGTGCCAGCAGCTTTGGCGGGGCTTCGTACGAGCAGTACTTC | CASSFGGASYEQYF
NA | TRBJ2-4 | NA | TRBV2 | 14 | TGTGCCAGCAGTGCGAGGCAAGCCAAAAACATTCAGTACTTC | CASSARQAKNIQYF
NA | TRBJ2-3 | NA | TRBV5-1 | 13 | TGCGCCAGCAGCACCGGAGCTGACCCCACGCAGTATTTT | CASSTGADPTQYF
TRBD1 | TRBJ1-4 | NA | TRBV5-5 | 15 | TGTGCCAGCAGCCTCGGGACAGCGGCTAATGAAAAACTGTTTTTT | CASSLGTAANEKLFF
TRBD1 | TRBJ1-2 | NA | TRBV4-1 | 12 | TGCGCCAGCAGCCAAGATGAGGGGGCGGGCACCTTC | CASSQDEGAGTF
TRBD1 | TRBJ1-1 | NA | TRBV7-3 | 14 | TGTGCCAGCAGTCCAAACAGGGGGCAGGGGGAAGCTTTCTTT | CASSPNRGQGEAFF
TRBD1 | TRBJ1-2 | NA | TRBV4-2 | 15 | TGTGCCAGCAGCCAAGTAGGGCAGGGGGCAGGTGGCTACACCTTC | CASSQVGQGAGGYTF
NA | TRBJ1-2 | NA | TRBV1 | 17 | TGCACCAGCAGCCAGATCCCCCTCCGACAGAGAAACTATGGCTACACCTTC | CTSSQIPLRQRNYGYTF
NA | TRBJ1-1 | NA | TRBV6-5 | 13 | TGTGCCAGCAGTTATAGGGGGGGCACTGAAGCTTTCTTT | CASSYRGGTEAFF
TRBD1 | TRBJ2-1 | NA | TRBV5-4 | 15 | TGTGCCAGCAGCTTGTCCGGGACAGGATACAATGAGCAGTTCTTC | CASSLSGTGYNEQFF
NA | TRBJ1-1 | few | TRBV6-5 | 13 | TGTGCCAGCACTGAGACACGATACACTGAAGCTTTCTTT | CASTETRYTEAFF
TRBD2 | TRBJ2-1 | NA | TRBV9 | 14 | TGTGCCAGCAGCGCGGACGGGGGGTACAATGAGCAGTTCTTC | CASSADGGYNEQFF